This TCR beta chain was recovered during a study of molecular identifiers for immune sequencing clone quantification. Whole-study results and caveats: Effector cells kept over 99% of their molecules in clones above 20 RNA copies, while naive cells kept under 1% there.

TCRdb re-derived calls from the PCR reads in MiXCR, one entry per CDR3 protein. Here the sample spans a few hundred thousand distinct CDR3 sequences, roughly a fifth being singletons. The germline gives CDR1 SGDLS, CDR2 YYNGEE. The CDR3 loop spans 18 amino acids. Trimming removed 0 bases at V and 2 bases at J, with 17 bases between. Comment on this clonotype: The antigen remains undetermined. A much larger clone lies a single base off, so this may be a read error.

The chain uses TRBV9 and TRBJ2-2; unclear D gene. The source of this sequence is a human donor in good health. Some libraries in this study had Jurkat cell RNA spiked in. The sequenced sample was naive CD8+ T cells from blood, with Jurkat cell RNA spiked in. Subset defined: FACS-sorted CD8+CD4-CCR7+CD45RA+ naive T cells. The CDR3 DNA is TGTGCCAGCAGCGTAGAGCTAAGCTGGAGTGCCAACACCGGGGAGCTGTTTTTT. This sequence encodes CASSVELSWSANTGELFF. Supplemented by reference TRBV9 and TRBJ2-2, the full variable domain reads DSGVTQTPKHLITATGQRVTLRCSPRSGDLSVYWYQQSLDQGLQFLIQYYNGEERAKGNILERFSAQQFPDLHSELNLSSLELGDSALYFCASSVELSWSANTGELFFGEGSRLTVL.